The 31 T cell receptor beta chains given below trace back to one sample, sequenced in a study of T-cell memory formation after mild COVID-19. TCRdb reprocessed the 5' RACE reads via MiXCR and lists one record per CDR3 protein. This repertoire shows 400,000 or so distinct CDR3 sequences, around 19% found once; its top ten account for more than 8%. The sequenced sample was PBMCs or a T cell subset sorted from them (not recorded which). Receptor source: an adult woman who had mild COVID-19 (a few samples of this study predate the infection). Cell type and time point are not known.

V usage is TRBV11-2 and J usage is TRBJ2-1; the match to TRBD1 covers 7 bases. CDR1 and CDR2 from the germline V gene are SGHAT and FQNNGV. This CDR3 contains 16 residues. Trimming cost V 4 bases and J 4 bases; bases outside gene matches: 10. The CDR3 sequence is CASSSRTGLSYNEQFF. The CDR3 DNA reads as TGTGCCAGCAGCTCCAGGACAGGCCTTTCATACAATGAGCAGTTCTTC. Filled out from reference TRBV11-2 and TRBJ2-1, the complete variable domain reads EAGVAQSPRYKIIEKRQSVAFWCNPISGHATLYWYQQILGQGPKLLIQFQNNGVVDDSQLPKDRFSAERLKGVDSTLKIQPAKLEDSAVYLCASSSRTGLSYNEQFFGPGTRLTVL.

The CDR3 region is CASSQEGTGNTGELFF. For the CDR3, the DNA is TGCGCCAGCAGCCAAGAGGGCACGGGGAACACCGGGGAGCTGTTTTTT. This chain joins TRBV4-1 and TRBJ2-2; D unresolved. Germline-derived CDR1 and CDR2 are MGHRA and YSYEKL. The ends were cut back, 0 bases at V and 1 base at J, with 9 bases in the middle. The length of the CDR3 is 16 residues.

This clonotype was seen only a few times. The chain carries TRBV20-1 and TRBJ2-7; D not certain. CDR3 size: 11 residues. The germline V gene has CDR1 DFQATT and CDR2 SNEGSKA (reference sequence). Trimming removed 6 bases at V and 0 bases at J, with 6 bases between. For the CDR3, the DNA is TGCAGTGCCCCCATCTCCTACGAGCAGTACTTC. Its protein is CSAPISYEQYF.

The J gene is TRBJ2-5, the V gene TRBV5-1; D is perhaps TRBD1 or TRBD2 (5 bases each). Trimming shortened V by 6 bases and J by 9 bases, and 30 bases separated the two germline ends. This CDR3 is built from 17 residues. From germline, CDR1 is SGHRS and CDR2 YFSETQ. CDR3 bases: TGCGCCAGCACCACGGGAATGAGTCAGGGCCTGACGAAGGCCCAGTACTTC. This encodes CASTTGMSQGLTKAQYF. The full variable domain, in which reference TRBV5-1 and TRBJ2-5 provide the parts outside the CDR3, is KAGVTQTPRYLIKTRGQQVTLSCSPISGHRSVSWYQQTPGQGLQFLFEYFSETQRNKGNFPGRFSGRQFSNSRSEMNVSTLELGDSALYLCASTTGMSQGLTKAQYFGPGTRLLVL.

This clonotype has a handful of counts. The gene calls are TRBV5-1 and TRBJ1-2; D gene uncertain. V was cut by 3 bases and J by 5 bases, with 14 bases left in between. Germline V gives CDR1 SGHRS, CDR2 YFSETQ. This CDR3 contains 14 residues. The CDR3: CASSSEPRLYGYTF. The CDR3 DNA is TGCGCCAGCAGCTCAGAACCGCGACTTTATGGCTACACCTTC.

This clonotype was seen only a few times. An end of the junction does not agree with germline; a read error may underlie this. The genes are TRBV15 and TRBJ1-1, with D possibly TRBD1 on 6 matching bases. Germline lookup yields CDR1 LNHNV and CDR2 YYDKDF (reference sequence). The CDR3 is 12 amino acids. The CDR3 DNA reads TGTGCCACCTCAACAGGGAACCCTGAAGCTTTCTTT. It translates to CATSTGNPEAFF.

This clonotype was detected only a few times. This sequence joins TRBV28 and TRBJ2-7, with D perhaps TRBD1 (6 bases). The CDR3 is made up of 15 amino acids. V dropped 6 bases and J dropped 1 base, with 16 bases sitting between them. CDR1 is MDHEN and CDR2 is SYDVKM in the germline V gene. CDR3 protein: CASSPDRWFSYEQYF. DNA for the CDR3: TGTGCCAGCAGCCCGGACAGATGGTTTTCCTACGAGCAGTACTTC. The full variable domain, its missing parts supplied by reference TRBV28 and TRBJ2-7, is DVKVTQSSRYLVKRTGEKVFLECVQDMDHENMFWYRQDPGLGLRLIYFSYDVKMKEKGDIPEGYSVSREKKERFSLILESASTNQTSMYLCASSPDRWFSYEQYFGPGTRLTVT.

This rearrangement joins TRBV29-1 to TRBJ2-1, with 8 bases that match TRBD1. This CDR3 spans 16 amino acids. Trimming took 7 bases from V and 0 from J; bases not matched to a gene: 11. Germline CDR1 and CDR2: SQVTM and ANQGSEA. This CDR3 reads CSARDRGPSSYNEQFF. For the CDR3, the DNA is TGCAGCGCCCGAGACAGGGGTCCGAGCTCCTACAATGAGCAGTTCTTC.

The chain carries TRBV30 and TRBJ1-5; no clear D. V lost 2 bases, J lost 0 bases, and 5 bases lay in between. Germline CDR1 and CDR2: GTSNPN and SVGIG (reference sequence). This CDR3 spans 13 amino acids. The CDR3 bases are TGTGCCTGGAGTACCGGTAGCAATCAGCCCCAGCATTTT. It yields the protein CAWSTGSNQPQHF.

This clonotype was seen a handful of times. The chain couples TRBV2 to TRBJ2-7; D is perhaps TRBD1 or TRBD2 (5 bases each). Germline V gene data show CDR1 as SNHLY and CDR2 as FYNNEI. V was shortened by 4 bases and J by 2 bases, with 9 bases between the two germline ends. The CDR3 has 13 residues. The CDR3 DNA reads TGTGCCAGCAGTGTGGGGACCACCTACGAGCAGTACTTC. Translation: CASSVGTTYEQYF.

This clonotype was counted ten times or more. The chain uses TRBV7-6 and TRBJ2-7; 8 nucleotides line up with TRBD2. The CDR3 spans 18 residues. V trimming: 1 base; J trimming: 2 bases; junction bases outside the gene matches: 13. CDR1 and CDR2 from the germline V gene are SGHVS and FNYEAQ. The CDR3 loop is CASSLGAAVAGSPYEQYF. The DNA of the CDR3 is TGTGCCAGCAGCTTAGGGGCAGCAGTAGCGGGAAGCCCCTACGAGCAGTACTTC.

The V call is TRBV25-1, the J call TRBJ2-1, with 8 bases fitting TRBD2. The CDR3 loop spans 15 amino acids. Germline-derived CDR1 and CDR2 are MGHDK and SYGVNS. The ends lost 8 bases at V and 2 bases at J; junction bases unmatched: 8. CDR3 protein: CASEGRLATYNEQFF. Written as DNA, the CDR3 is TGTGCCAGCGAGGGTAGACTAGCGACCTACAATGAGCAGTTCTTC.

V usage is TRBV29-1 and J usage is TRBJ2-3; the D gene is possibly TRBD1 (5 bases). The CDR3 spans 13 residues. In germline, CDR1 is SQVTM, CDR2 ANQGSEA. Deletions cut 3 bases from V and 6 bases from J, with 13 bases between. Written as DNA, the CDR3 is TGCAGCGTTGATGGTCAGGGTACGGATACGCAGTATTTT. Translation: CSVDGQGTDTQYF.

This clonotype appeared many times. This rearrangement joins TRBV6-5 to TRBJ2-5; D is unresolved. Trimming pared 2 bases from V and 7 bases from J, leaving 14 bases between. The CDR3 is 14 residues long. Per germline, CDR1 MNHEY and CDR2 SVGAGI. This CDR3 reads CASSYGPAAGTQYF. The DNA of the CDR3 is TGTGCCAGCAGTTACGGACCCGCAGCAGGGACCCAGTACTTC.

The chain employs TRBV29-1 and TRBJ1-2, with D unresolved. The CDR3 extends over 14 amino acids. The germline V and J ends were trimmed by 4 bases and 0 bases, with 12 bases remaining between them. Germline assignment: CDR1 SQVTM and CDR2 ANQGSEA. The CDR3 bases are TGCAGCGTTGCTGGCTCGACCCCTAACTATGGCTACACCTTC. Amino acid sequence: CSVAGSTPNYGYTF. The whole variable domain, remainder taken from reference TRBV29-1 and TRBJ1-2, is SAVISQKPSRDICQRGTSLTIQCQVDSQVTMMFWYRQQPGQSLTLIATANQGSEATYESGFVIDKFPISRPNLTFSTLTVSNMSPEDSSIYLCSVAGSTPNYGYTFGSGTRLTVV.

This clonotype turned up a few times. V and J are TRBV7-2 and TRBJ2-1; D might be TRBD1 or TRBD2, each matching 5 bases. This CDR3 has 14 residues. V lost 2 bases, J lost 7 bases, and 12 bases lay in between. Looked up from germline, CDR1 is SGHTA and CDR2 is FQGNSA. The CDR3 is CASSLKRDGNEQFF. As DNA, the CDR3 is TGTGCCAGCAGCTTAAAACGGGACGGGAATGAGCAGTTCTTC. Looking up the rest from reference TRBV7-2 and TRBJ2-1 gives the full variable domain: GAGVSQSPSNKVTEKGKDVELRCDPISGHTALYWYRQSLGQGLEFLIYFQGNSAPDKSGLPSDRFSAERTGGSVSTLTIQRTQQEDSAVYLCASSLKRDGNEQFFGPGTRLTVL.

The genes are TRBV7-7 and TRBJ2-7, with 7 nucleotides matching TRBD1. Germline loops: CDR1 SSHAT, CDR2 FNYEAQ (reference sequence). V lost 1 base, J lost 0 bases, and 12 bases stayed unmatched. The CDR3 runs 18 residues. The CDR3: CASSLVSKDRRSSYEQYF. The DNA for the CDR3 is TGTGCCAGCAGCTTAGTGTCCAAGGACAGGAGAAGCTCCTACGAGCAGTACTTC. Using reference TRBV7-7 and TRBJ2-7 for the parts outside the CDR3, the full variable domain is GAGVSQSPRYKVTKRGQDVTLRCDPISSHATLYWYQQALGQGPEFLTYFNYEAQPDKSGLPSDRFSAERPEGSISTLTIQRTEQRDSAMYRCASSLVSKDRRSSYEQYFGPGTRLTVT.

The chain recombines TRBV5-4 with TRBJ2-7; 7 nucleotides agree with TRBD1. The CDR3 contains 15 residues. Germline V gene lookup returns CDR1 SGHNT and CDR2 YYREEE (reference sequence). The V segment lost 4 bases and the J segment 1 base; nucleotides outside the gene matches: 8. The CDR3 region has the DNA TGTGCCAGCAGCCAAGGGAAGGGGGCTTCCTACGAGCAGTACTTC. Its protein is CASSQGKGASYEQYF.

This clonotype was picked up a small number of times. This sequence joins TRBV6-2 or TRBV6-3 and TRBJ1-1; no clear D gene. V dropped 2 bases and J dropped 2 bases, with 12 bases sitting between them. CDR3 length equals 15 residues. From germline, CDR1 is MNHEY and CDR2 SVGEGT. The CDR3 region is CASSYHPEGNTEAFF. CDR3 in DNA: TGTGCCAGCAGTTACCACCCGGAGGGAAACACTGAAGCTTTCTTT.

CDR3 sequence (DNA): TGTGCCAGCAGTGAAGCGGGTGGGGGTTTTATGGATGGCTACACCTTC. It yields the protein CASSEAGGGFMDGYTF. The chain combines TRBV6-1 with TRBJ1-2; D is possibly TRBD1 (5 bases). This CDR3 has 16 amino acids. Trimming removed 0 bases from V and 6 bases from J, with 17 bases in between. Germline V gives CDR1 MNHNS, CDR2 SASEGT.

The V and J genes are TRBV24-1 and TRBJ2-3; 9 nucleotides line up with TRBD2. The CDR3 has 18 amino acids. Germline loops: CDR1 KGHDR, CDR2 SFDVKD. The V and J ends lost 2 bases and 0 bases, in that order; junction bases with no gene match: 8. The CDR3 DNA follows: TGTGCCACCAGTGATTGGGGAGCGGGAGGACCAAGCACAGATACGCAGTATTTT. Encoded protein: CATSDWGAGGPSTDTQYF.

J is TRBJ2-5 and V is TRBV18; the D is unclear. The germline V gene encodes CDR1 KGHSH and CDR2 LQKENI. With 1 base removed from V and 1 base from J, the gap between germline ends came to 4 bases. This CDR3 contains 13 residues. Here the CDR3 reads CASSPRSQETQYF. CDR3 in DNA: TGTGCCAGCTCACCACGCAGCCAAGAGACCCAGTACTTC. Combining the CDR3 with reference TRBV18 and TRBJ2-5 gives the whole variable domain NAGVMQNPRHLVRRRGQEARLRCSPMKGHSHVYWYRQLPEEGLKFMVYLQKENIIDESGMPKERFSAEFPKEGPSILRIQQVVRGDSAAYFCASSPRSQETQYFGPGTRLLVL.

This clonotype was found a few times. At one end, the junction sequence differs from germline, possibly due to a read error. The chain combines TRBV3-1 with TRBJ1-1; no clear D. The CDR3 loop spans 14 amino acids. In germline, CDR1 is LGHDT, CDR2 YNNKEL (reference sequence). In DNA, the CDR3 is TGCGCCAGCAGCCAAGTATCCCGGAACACTGAAGCTTTCTTT. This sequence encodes CASSQVSRNTEAFF.

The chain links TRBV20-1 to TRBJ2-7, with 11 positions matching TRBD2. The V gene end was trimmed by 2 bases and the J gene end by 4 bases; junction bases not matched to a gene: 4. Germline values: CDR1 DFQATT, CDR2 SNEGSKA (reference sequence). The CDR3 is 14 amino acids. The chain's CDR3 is CSARRLAGIYEQYF. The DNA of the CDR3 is TGCAGTGCTAGAAGACTAGCGGGAATATACGAGCAGTACTTC.

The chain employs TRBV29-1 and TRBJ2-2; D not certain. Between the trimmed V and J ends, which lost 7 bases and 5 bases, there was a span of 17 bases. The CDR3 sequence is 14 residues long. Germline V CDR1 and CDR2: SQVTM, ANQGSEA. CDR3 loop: CSAVTRQSTGELFF. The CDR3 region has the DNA TGCAGCGCTGTTACGAGACAATCAACCGGGGAGCTGTTTTTT.

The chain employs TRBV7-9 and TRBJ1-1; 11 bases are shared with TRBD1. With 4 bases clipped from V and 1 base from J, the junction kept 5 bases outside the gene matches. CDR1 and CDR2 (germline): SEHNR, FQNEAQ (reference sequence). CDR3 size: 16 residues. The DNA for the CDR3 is TGTGCCAGCAGCTCCCGGGACAGGGGGGGGAACACTGAAGCTTTCTTT. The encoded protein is CASSSRDRGGNTEAFF.

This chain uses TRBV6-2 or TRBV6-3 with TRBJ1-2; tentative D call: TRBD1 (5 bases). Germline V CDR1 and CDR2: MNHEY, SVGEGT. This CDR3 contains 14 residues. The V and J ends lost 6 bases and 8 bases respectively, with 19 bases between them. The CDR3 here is CASSPTQGSGGYTF. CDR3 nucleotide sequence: TGTGCCAGCAGCCCGACGCAGGGATCTGGGGGCTACACCTTC.

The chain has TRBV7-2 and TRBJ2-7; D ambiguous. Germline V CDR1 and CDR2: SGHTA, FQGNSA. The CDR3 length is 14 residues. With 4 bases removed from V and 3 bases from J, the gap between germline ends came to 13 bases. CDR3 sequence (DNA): TGTGCCAGCAGCTATCAGGTCGGTTTCTACGAGCAGTACTTC. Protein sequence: CASSYQVGFYEQYF.

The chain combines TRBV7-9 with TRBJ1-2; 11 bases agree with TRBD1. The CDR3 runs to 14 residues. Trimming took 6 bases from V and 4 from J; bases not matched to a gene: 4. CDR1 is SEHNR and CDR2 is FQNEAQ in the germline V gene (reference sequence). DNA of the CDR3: TGTGCCAGCAGTGGGACAGGGGGTCCCTATGGCTACACCTTC. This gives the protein CASSGTGGPYGYTF.

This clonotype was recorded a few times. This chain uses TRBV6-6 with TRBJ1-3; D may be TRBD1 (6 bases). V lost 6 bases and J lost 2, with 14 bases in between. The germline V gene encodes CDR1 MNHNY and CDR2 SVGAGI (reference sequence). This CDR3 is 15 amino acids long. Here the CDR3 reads CASSSFQGTGNTIYF. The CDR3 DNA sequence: TGTGCCAGCAGCAGTTTCCAGGGGACTGGAAACACCATATATTTT.

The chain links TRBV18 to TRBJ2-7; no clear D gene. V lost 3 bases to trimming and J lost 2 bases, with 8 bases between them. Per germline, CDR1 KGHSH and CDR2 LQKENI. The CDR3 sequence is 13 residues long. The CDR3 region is CASSPGFAYEQYF. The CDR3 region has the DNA TGTGCCAGCTCACCGGGGTTCGCCTACGAGCAGTACTTC.